One T cell receptor beta chain is described in this entry. This entry belongs to a study of T-cell memory formation after mild COVID-19. Via MiXCR, TCRdb re-called the 5' RACE reads, giving one row per CDR3 protein. The repertoire holds about 190,000 distinct CDR3 sequences, with around 19% as singletons. J gave up 7 bases and V 2 bases, and 7 bases lay outside the gene matches. The CDR3 has 16 amino acids. In germline, CDR1 is SEHNR, CDR2 FQNEAQ (reference sequence). Sequencing was carried out using PBMCs or a T cell subset sorted from them (not recorded which). The clonotype originates from an adult woman who had mild COVID-19 (a few samples of this study predate the infection). Cell type and time point are not known. The chain uses TRBV7-9 and TRBJ2-1; 11 nucleotides match TRBD2. CDR3 sequence (DNA): TGTGCCAGCAGCTTAACGTCTAGCGGGGGGTTAAATGAGCAGTTCTTC. This translates into CASSLTSSGGLNEQFF.